The clone carrying this T cell receptor beta chain was seen at least ten times. Unique molecular identifiers were incorporated when the TCRbeta library was constructed. TCRdb recomputed calls from the PCR reads with MiXCR, one row per CDR3 protein. The sample comprises about 200,000 distinct CDR3 sequences, about 6% of which are singletons, and 4.5% rests with the top ten. The data originate from a study of T-cell reconstitution after alpha-beta-depleted transplantation in children. Deletions cut 3 bases from V and 4 bases from J, with 17 bases between. CDR1 is MNHEY and CDR2 is SMNVEV in the germline V gene (reference sequence). The CDR3 consists of 16 residues.

The clonotype originates from a girl under three years old with combined immunodeficiency, due to receive a stem cell transplant. This chain links TRBV27 with TRBJ2-3; D tentatively fits TRBD1 or TRBD2 (5 bases each). The sample in question was PBMCs, obtained before TCRalphabeta/CD19-depleted stem cell transplant. DNA of the CDR3: TGTGCCAGCAGTTTTACACTGGGGGTGGGTCCAGATACGCAGTATTTT. Translated, it gives CASSFTLGVGPDTQYF.